This T cell receptor beta chain was retrieved from a study of T-cell memory formation after mild COVID-19. Study at large: Clusters of TCRs were largely donor specific.

Trimming shortened V by 6 bases and J by 2 bases, and 17 bases separated the two germline ends. This CDR3 contains 15 residues. Looked up from germline, CDR1 is LNHNV and CDR2 is YYDKDF (reference sequence). 5'RACE, which relied on constant-segment primers, yielded TCR alpha and TCR beta cDNA libraries carrying sample barcodes and UMIs. A single record per CDR3 protein comes from TCRdb applying MiXCR to the 5' RACE reads. The sample holds fewer than 450,000 distinct CDR3 sequences, approximately 24% seen once. As regards this clonotype: Its antigen is currently unknown.

Whole-study findings and limits: Contracting CD8+ clones were enriched in EMRA, CD4+ mainly in CM and EM.

The chain carries TRBV15 and TRBJ2-7; possibly TRBD1 for D (5 bases). Input material: PBMCs or a T cell subset sorted from them (not recorded which). This sequence originates from an adult woman who had mild COVID-19 (a few samples of this study predate the infection). Cell type and time point are not known. The CDR3 sequence: CATRAQGTSPYEQYF. The DNA of the CDR3 is TGTGCCACCAGGGCCCAGGGCACATCCCCCTACGAGCAGTACTTC.